Below, one T cell receptor beta chain is given with its context. The antigen is unknown. TCRbeta library construction was performed incorporating unique molecular identifiers. TCRdb processed the PCR reads anew with MiXCR; each CDR3 protein has one entry. The sample lists hundreds of thousands of distinct CDR3 sequences, approximately 13% seen once, with approximately 2.1% in the top ten. The record originates from a study of T-cell reconstitution after alpha-beta-depleted transplantation in children. Findings and caveats of the study: As was reported, about two months after transplant, alpha-beta T cells came from several hundred expanded graft clones. Fresh T-cell production supplied most of the T-cell counts and diversity seen one year after transplant. For some patients, TCRbeta diversity was high at day 60 because of recipient T cells and thymic progenitors that survived.

This CDR3 has 17 amino acids. V shed 3 bases and J shed 2 bases, with 18 bases lying between them. Germline CDR1 SGHKS, CDR2 YYEKEE (reference sequence). The origin of this receptor is a male patient younger than 18 who had a stem cell transplant for acute myeloid leukemia, so the T cells may come from the graft donor. The J gene is TRBJ1-3, the V gene TRBV5-5, with TRBD1 as a possible D gene (6 bases). This material consisted of PBMCs, mostly from graft donor cells, taken 360 days after TCRalphabeta/CD19-depleted stem cell transplant. The DNA for the CDR3 is TGTGCCAGCAGCTCCAACGCGGGACACCTACCTGGAAACACCATATATTTT. Amino acid sequence: CASSSNAGHLPGNTIYF.